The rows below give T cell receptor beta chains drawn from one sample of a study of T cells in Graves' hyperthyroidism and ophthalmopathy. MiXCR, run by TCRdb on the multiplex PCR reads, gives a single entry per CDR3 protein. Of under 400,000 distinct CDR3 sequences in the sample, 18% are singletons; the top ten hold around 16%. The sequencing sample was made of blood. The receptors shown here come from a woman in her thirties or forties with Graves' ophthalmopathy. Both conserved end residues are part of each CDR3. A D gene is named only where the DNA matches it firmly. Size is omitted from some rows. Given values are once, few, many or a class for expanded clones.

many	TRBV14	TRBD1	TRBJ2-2	TGTGCCAGCAGAGGGGACTTATGGACAGGGCGACCCGGGGAGCTGTTTTTT	CASRGDLWTGRPGELFF
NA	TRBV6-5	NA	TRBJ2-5	TGTGCCAGCAGTTATTCGGGAGGAGGACAGGGAGGAGAGACCCAGTACTTC	CASSYSGGGQGGETQYF
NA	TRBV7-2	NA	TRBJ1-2	TGTGCCAGCAGCTTAGCCGCGGGCTTCGGCTATGGCTACACCTTC	CASSLAAGFGYGYTF
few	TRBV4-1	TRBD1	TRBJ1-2	TGCGCCAGCAGCCAAGATCGGTCCCAGGGGGAATTCGGCTATGGCTACACCTTC	CASSQDRSQGEFGYGYTF
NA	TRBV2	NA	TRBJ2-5	TGTGCCAGCAGTGAAGAGGGTACCCAGTACTTC	CASSEEGTQYF
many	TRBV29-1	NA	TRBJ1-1	TGCAGCGTCGAAACCGCCCCGAACACTGAAGCTTTCTTT	CSVETAPNTEAFF
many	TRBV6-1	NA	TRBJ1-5	TGTGCCAGCCGAGAAGGACAATATACGGGGCCCCAGCATTTT	CASREGQYTGPQHF
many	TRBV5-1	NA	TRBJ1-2	TGCGCCAGCAGCTTGGCGGGCAGGGGATCTGGCTACACCTTC	CASSLAGRGSGYTF
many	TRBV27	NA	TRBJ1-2	TGTGCCAGCAGTCCGGCGACAGGAGACTATGGCTACACCTTC	CASSPATGDYGYTF
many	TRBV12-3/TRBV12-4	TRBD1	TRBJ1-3	TGTGCCAGCGGCTGGACAGGGGGATCTGGAAACACCATATATTTT	CASGWTGGSGNTIYF
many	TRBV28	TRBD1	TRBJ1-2	TGTGCCAGTACTACAGGGGGCCCTAACTATGGCTACACCTTC	CASTTGGPNYGYTF
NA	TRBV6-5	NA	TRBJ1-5	TGTGCCAGCAGTTACTCGGGAAGGCAGCCCCAGCATTTT	CASSYSGRQPQHF
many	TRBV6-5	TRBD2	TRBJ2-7	TGTGCCAGCAGTTATATAGCGGGAGGCCCCTACGAGCAGTACTTC	CASSYIAGGPYEQYF
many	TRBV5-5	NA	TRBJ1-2	TGTGCCAGCAGCTTCACCGGGACGGAGAACTATGGCTACACCTTC	CASSFTGTENYGYTF
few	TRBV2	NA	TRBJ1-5	TGTGCCAGCAGTGGGGGGGGTCTAGTAAATCAGCCCCAGCATTTT	CASSGGGLVNQPQHF
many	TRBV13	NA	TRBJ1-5	TGTGCCAGCAGTAGCCACAATCAGCCCCAGCATTTT	CASSSHNQPQHF
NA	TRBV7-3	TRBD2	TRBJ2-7	TGTGCCAGCAGCGCCCGCCCGACTAGCGGGGTCTCCTACGAGCAGTACTTC	CASSARPTSGVSYEQYF
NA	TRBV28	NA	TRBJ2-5	TGTGCCAGCAGTTTTATTGGGACGCCCGACCAGACCCAGTACTTC	CASSFIGTPDQTQYF
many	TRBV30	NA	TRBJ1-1	TGTGCCTGGGCGGGACACCCGAACACTGAAGCTTTCTTT	CAWAGHPNTEAFF
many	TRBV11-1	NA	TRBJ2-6	TGTGCCAGCAGCTTAGCGACAGGACCAGCGGGGGCCAACGTCCTGACTTTC	CASSLATGPAGANVLTF
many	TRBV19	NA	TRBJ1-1	TGTGCCAGTAAGCCCCGGGGCAGATACACTGAAGCTTTCTTT	CASKPRGRYTEAFF
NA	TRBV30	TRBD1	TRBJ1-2	TGTGCCTGGACGACAGGGAGCCTCGCCTATGGCTACACCTTC	CAWTTGSLAYGYTF
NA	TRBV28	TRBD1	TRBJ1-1	TGTGCCAGCAGCACCGTCAGGGGGAACACTGAAGCTTGCTTT	CASSTVRGNTEACF
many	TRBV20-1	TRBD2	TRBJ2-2	TGCAGTGCTAGCCCTAGCGGGAGTAAAGCCGGGGAGCTGTTTTTT	CSASPSGSKAGELFF
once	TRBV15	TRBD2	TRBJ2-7	TGTGCCACCAGCGGACTAGCGGGAGCGGGGTCCTACGAGCAGTACTTC	CATSGLAGAGSYEQYF
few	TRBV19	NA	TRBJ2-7	TGTGCCAGTAGTATATTAGCCCCGCCCTACGAGCAGTACTTC	CASSILAPPYEQYF
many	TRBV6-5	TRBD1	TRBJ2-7	TGTGCCAGCAGTTCCCGGGACAGATCCTACGAGCAGTACTTC	CASSSRDRSYEQYF
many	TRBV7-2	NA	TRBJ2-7	TGTGCCAGCAGCCTCTACCTCTACGAGCAGTACTTC	CASSLYLYEQYF
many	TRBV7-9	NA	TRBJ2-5	TGTGCCAGCAGCTCATCCGGGAGCAACCAAGAGACCCAGTACTTC	CASSSSGSNQETQYF
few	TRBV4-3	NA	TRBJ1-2	TGCGCCAGCAGCCCCCAGGGCCGGAGTGGCTACACCTTC	CASSPQGRSGYTF
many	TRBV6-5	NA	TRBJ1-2	TGTGCCAGCATGTCGGGGGTTGGCTACACCTTC	CASMSGVGYTF
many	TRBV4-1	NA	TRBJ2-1	TGCGCCAGCAGCCAAGATCCACTAGCATTCAGTTGGGCCAATGAGCAGTTCTTC	CASSQDPLAFSWANEQFF
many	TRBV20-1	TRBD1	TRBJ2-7	TGCAGTGCCCCGGACAGGGGCGCCTACGAGCAGTACTTC	CSAPDRGAYEQYF
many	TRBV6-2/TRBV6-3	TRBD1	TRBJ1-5	TGTGCCAGCAGTTACTCGACGGACAGGGGAAGGGGCAATCAGCCCCAGCATTTT	CASSYSTDRGRGNQPQHF
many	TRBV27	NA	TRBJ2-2	TGTGCCAGCTGGGCCCCTGGTGGGGGCGTCACCGGGGAGCTGTTTTTT	CASWAPGGGVTGELFF
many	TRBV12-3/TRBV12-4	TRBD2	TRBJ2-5	TGTGCCAGCAGGACTAGCGGGAGTGCTGAAGTGACCCAGTACTTC	CASRTSGSAEVTQYF
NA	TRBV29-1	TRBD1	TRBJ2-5	TGCAGCTCCCGGGACAGTCGAAAAGAGACCCAGTACTTC	CSSRDSRKETQYF